The 12 T cell receptor beta chains reported below all come from one sample, sequenced in a study of blood T cells in healthy people across ages. A second PCR of roughly 7 to 11 cycles used a sample-barcoded 5' primer and a J-beta primer mix. Via MiXCR, TCRdb re-called the 5' RACE reads, giving one row per CDR3 protein. The sample includes more than 500,000 distinct CDR3 sequences, 27% of them seen just once. Specimen: blood. All receptors come from a woman between 65 and 79 years old in good health.

The V call is TRBV12-3 or TRBV12-4, the J call TRBJ2-5; 11 bases agree with TRBD2. The J call may be mistaken, given a closer DNA end match to TRBJ2-1. The CDR3 extends over 16 amino acids. CDR3 amino acids: CASTRLRLAGNNEQFF. CDR3 coding DNA: TGTGCCAGTACCCGTTTAAGACTAGCGGGGAACAATGAGCAGTTCTTC.

This clonotype was counted between two and nine times. The V call is TRBV7-2, the J call TRBJ1-1, with a possible D match to TRBD1 (6 bases). The CDR3 spans 14 residues. Germline-derived CDR1 and CDR2 are SGHTA and FQGNSA. Between the trimmed V and J ends, which lost 2 bases and 1 base, there was a span of 8 bases. In nucleotides, the CDR3 is TGTGCCAGCAGCTTATGGGGGCCGAACACTGAAGCTTTCTTT. Its protein is CASSLWGPNTEAFF. Complete variable domain (other parts from reference TRBV7-2 and TRBJ1-1): GAGVSQSPSNKVTEKGKDVELRCDPISGHTALYWYRQSLGQGLEFLIYFQGNSAPDKSGLPSDRFSAERTGGSVSTLTIQRTQQEDSAVYLCASSLWGPNTEAFFGQGTRLTVV.

The CDR3 DNA sequence: TGTGCCAGCAAGCAGCGGGGGGCTTCTAGCACAGATACGCAGTATTTT. It codes for CASKQRGASSTDTQYF. This chain joins TRBV7-2 and TRBJ2-3; TRBD2 matches 9 bases. The CDR3 length is 16 residues. Germline V CDR1 and CDR2: SGHTA, FQGNSA. Losses at the gene ends were 7 bases for V and 0 bases for J; bases not matched to a gene: 8.

This clonotype was recorded a few times. The chain combines TRBV4-3 with TRBJ2-1, with D tentatively TRBD1 (6 bases). From germline, CDR1 is LGHNA and CDR2 YSLEER. Trimming pared 5 bases from V and 8 bases from J, leaving 19 bases between. The CDR3 covers 15 residues. For the CDR3, the DNA is TGCGCCAGCAGCATAGTAGGGGGTCTGGGGGATGAGCAGTTCTTC. This gives the protein CASSIVGGLGDEQFF.

The gene calls are TRBV15 and TRBJ2-4; D ambiguous. This CDR3 is built from 14 residues. V was trimmed by 0 bases and J by 1 base, leaving 4 bases between them. Germline assignment: CDR1 LNHNV and CDR2 YYDKDF (reference sequence). CDR3 protein: CATSRDPAKNIQYF. Here the CDR3 DNA reads TGTGCCACCAGCAGAGATCCTGCCAAAAACATTCAGTACTTC.

This chain connects TRBV6-2 or TRBV6-3 to TRBJ2-7; D may correspond to TRBD1 or TRBD2 (6 bases each). The V end was cut by 5 bases, the J end by 3 bases, with 20 bases between. Germline V gives CDR1 MNHEY, CDR2 SVGEGT. The CDR3 is 16 amino acids. CDR3 sequence reads: CASSRGPGGNFYEQYF. In DNA form, the CDR3 reads TGTGCCAGCAGTCGGGGGCCCGGAGGGAACTTCTACGAGCAGTACTTC.

This clonotype has just a few counts. The gene calls are TRBV7-8 and TRBJ2-4, with 9 bases identical to TRBD1. Trimming cost V 1 base and J 0 bases; bases outside gene matches: 10. Germline CDR1 reads SGHVS; CDR2 reads FQNEAQ. CDR3 length equals 19 residues. The chain's CDR3 is CASSLVSGTGTLAKNIQYF. DNA for the CDR3: TGTGCCAGCAGCTTAGTTTCCGGGACAGGGACCTTAGCCAAAAACATTCAGTACTTC.

V gene TRBV10-3 combines with J gene TRBJ1-2, with D maybe TRBD1 (5 bases). Trimming took 8 bases from V and 6 from J, leaving 19 bases between them. Germline-derived CDR1 and CDR2 are ENHRY and SYGVKD. This CDR3 comprises 14 residues. CDR3 loop: CAIWARDDGNGYTF. The CDR3 region has the DNA TGTGCCATCTGGGCCAGGGACGACGGAAATGGCTACACCTTC.

The chain recombines TRBV12-3 or TRBV12-4 with TRBJ2-3; 12 bases are shared with TRBD2. The V segment lost 4 bases and the J segment 3 bases; nucleotides outside the gene matches: 8. The CDR3 contains 17 residues. The chain's CDR3 is CASSSQPTSGGTDTQYF. The CDR3, as DNA: TGTGCCAGCAGTTCCCAGCCGACTAGCGGGGGTACAGATACGCAGTATTTT.

The CDR3 bases are TGTGCCAGCAGCTTAGCTGGGCGGACCCAGTACTTC. Its translation: CASSLAGRTQYF. V usage is TRBV7-2 and J usage is TRBJ2-1; the D is unclear. The end of the DNA aligns better with TRBJ2-5, so the J call may be wrong. The CDR3 is 12 amino acids. Germline V gene lookup returns CDR1 SGHTA and CDR2 FQGNSA.

The genes are TRBV7-2 and TRBJ2-3, with 7 bases lining up with TRBD2. Trimming removed 8 bases from V and 0 bases from J; junction bases left unmatched: 14. There are 17 residues in the CDR3. CDR1 is SGHTA, CDR2 FQGNSA, per germline. The CDR3: CASGAKPGGPSTDTQYF. Here the CDR3 DNA reads TGTGCCAGCGGCGCGAAGCCGGGGGGACCTAGCACAGATACGCAGTATTTT.

On this clonotype: The junction shows a germline mismatch at one end, possibly a read error. The rearrangement joins TRBV3-1 to TRBJ1-1; the match to TRBD1 covers 8 bases. The V gene's germline CDR1 is LGHDT and CDR2 YNNKEL (reference sequence). The CDR3 sequence is 16 residues long. The CDR3: CASSPLTGQGLTAAFF. CDR3 nucleotide sequence: TGTGCCAGCAGCCCCCTGACCGGACAGGGTTTGACTGCAGCTTTCTTT. Variable domain in full (rest from reference TRBV3-1 and TRBJ1-1): DTAVSQTPKYLVTQMGNDKSIKCEQNLGHDTMYWYKQDSKKFLKIMFSYNNKELIINETVPNRFSPKSPDKAHLNLHINSLELGDSAVYFCASSPLTGQGLTAAFFGQGTRLTVV.